Presented here are 12 T cell receptor beta chains from one specimen sequenced in a study of shared clonotypes between healthy human individuals. Naive CD8 isolation took CD45RO-negative cells positively selected for CCR7 and excluded terminally differentiated effector memory CD45RA+ cells. The method was immunoSEQ multiplex PCR; TCRdb's version includes in-frame clones alone and lacks a portion of them. This sample has about 1,900,000 clones, with over 85% found just once. Sequencing input: naive CD8+ T cells sorted from blood. These receptors all stem from a man between 18 and 29 years old in good health.

On this clone itself: The same CDR3 arises from other DNA sequences in this sample as well. This chain links TRBV6-6 with TRBJ1-1; D remains ambiguous. Per the germline V gene, CDR1 is MNHNY and CDR2 is SVGAGI (reference sequence). Trimming removed 5 bases at V and 5 bases at J, with 6 bases between. The CDR3 contains 11 residues. This CDR3 reads CASSPGTEAFF. As DNA, the CDR3 is TGTGCCAGCAGTCCGGGGACTGAAGCTTTCTTT.

The chain links TRBV30 to TRBJ2-1; the D gene is possibly TRBD2 (7 bases). The CDR3 has 15 amino acids. Germline V CDR1 and CDR2: GTSNPN, SVGIG (reference sequence). The V gene lost 2 bases and the J gene lost 2 bases, with 13 bases spanning the gap. As DNA, the CDR3 is TGTGCCTGGAGTACGTCCGGGGGGCCCTACAATGAGCAGTTCTTC. Protein: CAWSTSGGPYNEQFF.

This chain links TRBV4-1 with TRBJ2-7; D gene uncertain. The CDR3 contains 13 residues. Germline V gives CDR1 MGHRA, CDR2 YSYEKL. Deletions cut 2 bases from V and 1 base from J, with 6 bases between. The CDR3 protein is CASSQRISYEQYF. In DNA, the CDR3 is TGCGCCAGCAGCCAACGGATTTCCTACGAGCAGTACTTC.

CDR3 residues: CASSPQAYEQYF. CDR3 in DNA: TGTGCCAGCAGCCCACAGGCCTACGAGCAGTACTTC. The V call is TRBV13, the J call TRBJ2-7, with D possibly TRBD1 on 5 matching bases. Germline CDR1 reads PRHDT; CDR2 reads FYEKMQ (reference sequence). V lost 5 bases and J lost 2, with 7 bases in between. The CDR3 runs to 12 residues.

This rearrangement joins TRBV21-1 to TRBJ1-2; TRBD1, as called in the table, went unchecked against the DNA. TRBV21-1 is a listed pseudogene. CDR3 length equals 17 residues. CDR3 sequence (DNA): TGTGCCAGCAGCAAAGAGGCCCCCGGGACAGCTAACTATGGCTACACCTTC. Its translation is CASSKEAPGTANYGYTF.

Points on this clone: The junction departs from germline at one end; a sequencing error may be responsible. The chain carries TRBV7-7 and TRBJ2-7, with 11 bases fitting TRBD1. The CDR3 extends over 13 amino acids. The V gene's germline CDR1 is SSHAT and CDR2 FNYEAQ (reference sequence). CDR3 amino acids: CASSPGTGGEQYF. Here the CDR3 DNA reads TGTGCTAGCAGCCCAGGGACAGGGGGCGAGCAGTACTTC.

The V and J genes are TRBV18 and TRBJ2-1; D possibly corresponds to TRBD1 (5 bases). The V end lost 2 bases, the J end lost 9 bases, and 8 bases lay between the germline ends. CDR3 length: 12 amino acids. Looked up from germline, CDR1 is KGHSH and CDR2 is LQKENI. The DNA for the CDR3 is TGTGCCAGCTCACCAGGGGCGGTTGAGCAGTTCTTC. Amino acid sequence: CASSPGAVEQFF.

This sequence joins TRBV7-9 and TRBJ2-3; perhaps TRBD1 as D (6 bases). Trimming left V 3 bases short and J 7 bases short, with 17 bases between. CDR3 length: 15 residues. In germline, CDR1 is SEHNR, CDR2 FQNEAQ (reference sequence). The chain's CDR3 is CASSFSAGVANTQYF. As DNA, the CDR3 is TGTGCCAGCAGCTTTTCGGCAGGGGTTGCAAATACGCAGTATTTT.

V and J are TRBV27 and TRBJ1-1; D ambiguous. The CDR3 is 13 amino acids. The germline CDR1 and CDR2 sequences are MNHEY and SMNVEV (reference sequence). Trimming removed 6 bases at V and 1 base at J, with 9 bases between. The CDR3 sequence is CASRVTENTEAFF. The CDR3 coding sequence is TGTGCCAGCAGAGTCACCGAGAACACTGAAGCTTTCTTT.

The V gene is TRBV19, the J gene TRBJ2-2; 9 bases are a match to TRBD1. Germline trimming cut 4 bases from V and 4 bases from J; bases unmatched to any gene: 4. Germline CDR1 is LNHDA and CDR2 is SQIVND (reference sequence). This CDR3 contains 15 residues. This CDR3 reads CASSTGTGSTGELFF. DNA for the CDR3: TGTGCCAGTAGTACCGGGACAGGGTCCACCGGGGAGCTGTTTTTT.

This clone is a singleton in its sample. This chain connects TRBV7-7 to TRBJ2-6, with no clear D. CDR3 length equals 17 residues. The ends were cut back, 5 bases at V and 5 bases at J, with 19 bases in the middle. Germline V gene lookup returns CDR1 SSHAT and CDR2 FNYEAQ (reference sequence). In nucleotides, the CDR3 is TGTGCCAGCAGCGCGGCCAGGCCACAAAGTCGGGCCAACGTCCTGACTTTC. Protein: CASSAARPQSRANVLTF. The whole variable domain, remainder taken from reference TRBV7-7 and TRBJ2-6, is GAGVSQSPRYKVTKRGQDVTLRCDPISSHATLYWYQQALGQGPEFLTYFNYEAQPDKSGLPSDRFSAERPEGSISTLTIQRTEQRDSAMYRCASSAARPQSRANVLTFGAGSRLTVL.

The genes are TRBV13 and TRBJ2-1; D is undetermined. CDR1 is PRHDT, CDR2 FYEKMQ, per germline (reference sequence). CDR3 size: 13 residues. Trimming cost V 3 bases and J 4 bases, with 7 bases left between them. Here the CDR3 DNA reads TGTGCCAGCAGCTTTACAGCATACAATGAGCAGTTCTTC. This codes for CASSFTAYNEQFF. The whole variable domain, remainder taken from reference TRBV13 and TRBJ2-1, is AAGVIQSPRHLIKEKRETATLKCYPIPRHDTVYWYQQGPGQDPQFLISFYEKMQSDKGSIPDRFSAQQFSDYHSELNMSSLELGDSALYFCASSFTAYNEQFFGPGTRLTVL.